This T cell receptor beta chain was found in a study of CD8+CD57+ T cells in acquired aplastic anemia. The overall study: DNA per sorted CD4+ or CD8+ sample ranged roughly 0.19 to 30 ug, averaging around 3.1 ug. Regarding the study as a whole: The study found no significant CD8+ Simpson's diversity difference between patients and controls. A set of about 28 CD8+ CDR3 sequences was shared between patients and controls, and these sequences appeared highly expressed in patients.

Germline assignment: CDR1 KGHDR and CDR2 SFDVKD. The CDR3 has 15 residues. Trimming stripped 5 bases from V and 0 bases from J, with 13 bases between. CDR3 and TCR beta VDJ profiling relied on a genomic DNA template. TCRdb re-analysed the reads in MiXCR, keeping a single row per CDR3 protein. The table shows 35,000 to 45,000 distinct CDR3 sequences, with 65% to 70% occurring only once. Comments on this clonotype: As yet, its antigen is unknown.

The sequencing sample was made of sorted CD4+, CD8+, or CD8+CD57+ T cells (not recorded which) from PBMCs. This clonotype originated in a human donor in good health, serving as a control. The chain has TRBV24-1 and TRBJ2-7; TRBD1 is a possible D gene (6 bases). The CDR3 region has the DNA TGTGCCACCAGTGGTATGGAAGGGGGCTCCTACGAGCAGTACTTC. Residues: CATSGMEGGSYEQYF.